These T cell receptor beta chains were read from a single sample in a study of blood T cell repertoires in COVID-19. Generated by immunoSEQ multiplex PCR, the TCRdb table keeps only in-frame clones and is missing some. This sample has more than 85,000 clones; about four fifths occur once, and the top ten carry approximately 9%. Sequencing was done on a sample of peripheral blood. The receptors derive from a woman in her seventies with acute or convalescent COVID-19. Both conserved end residues are trimmed from each CDR3.

j_call	v_call	cdr3_length	cdr3_aa
TRBJ2-7	TRBV2	13	ASRTGTGSSYEQY
TRBJ2-3	TRBV11-2	13	ASSTLGLLTDTQY
TRBJ2-1	TRBV7-2	14	ASTPYSGGPKAEQF
TRBJ1-1	TRBV12-5	18	ASGLAIGTGRSVMNTEAF
TRBJ2-7	TRBV4-1	13	ASSALAGGPYEQY
TRBJ2-1	TRBV28	10	ASSSWTSLQF
TRBJ2-5	TRBV9	16	ASSVGTSAGGNQETQY
TRBJ2-5	TRBV7-2	11	ATSGIYQETQY
TRBJ2-5	TRBV10-1	13	ASSELGQGQETQY
TRBJ2-1	TRBV3-1/TRBV3-2	16	ASSHPPGTSGRFGEQF
TRBJ1-1	TRBV30	10	AWKLRNTEAF
TRBJ2-1	TRBV7-8	12	ASSSDSRVVEQF
TRBJ1-2	TRBV7-9	14	ASSLERPGDLFGYT
TRBJ2-1	TRBV9	13	ASSVRTAGAIEQF
TRBJ2-7	TRBV7-2	13	ASRIGLAGAYEQY
TRBJ1-2	TRBV2	14	ASSEALRAGRYGYT
TRBJ2-7	TRBV27	11	ATGRGSSYEQY
TRBJ2-2	TRBV2	12	ASSKLTNTGELF
TRBJ2-1	TRBV6-2/TRBV6-3	18	ASSPTPGLAGAALDNEQF
TRBJ1-1	TRBV7-9	12	ASSLGAPNTEAF
TRBJ1-2	TRBV6-2/TRBV6-3	11	ASSPPHSHGYT
TRBJ1-2	TRBV6-2/TRBV6-3	15	ASSYSTGQGNHYGYT
TRBJ2-5	TRBV4-1	15	ASSQGATGTSRETQY
TRBJ2-1	TRBV10-3	11	AIASGDYNEQF
TRBJ2-1	TRBV3-1/TRBV3-2	17	ASSGGPTGTSGNYNEQF
TRBJ1-1	TRBV9	13	ASSVEATGTTEAF
TRBJ2-6	TRBV4-2	16	ASSQGLAGAPGANVLT
TRBJ2-2	TRBV28	12	ASSLGGNTGELF
TRBJ1-5	TRBV12-3/TRBV12-4	11	ASSLNRIGPQH
TRBJ1-2	TRBV6-1	11	ASSDLTEGGYT
TRBJ1-4	TRBV3-1/TRBV3-2	14	ASSQDIEGVVEKLF
TRBJ2-1	TRBV14	15	ASSLTPAGGRYNEQF
TRBJ2-3	TRBV19	13	ASSINGGGADTQY
TRBJ1-2	TRBV27	9	ASGQGGGYT
TRBJ2-7	TRBV6-5	11	ASSAASPREQY
TRBJ1-5	TRBV28	11	ASGQYSNQPQH
TRBJ1-1	TRBV9	13	ASSVVGGLNTEAF
TRBJ2-2	TRBV7-9	12	ASSPDSNTGELF
TRBJ1-6	TRBV6-5	13	ASSYSTGYGSPLH
TRBJ1-1	TRBV3-1/TRBV3-2	12	ASSQVAQVTEAF
TRBJ2-3	TRBV5-4	13	ASSLWTGSSDTQY
TRBJ2-1	TRBV6-1	13	ASTRGAGERNEQF
TRBJ2-3	TRBV5-1	14	ASSPNRILGTDTQY
TRBJ2-2	TRBV5-1	16	ASSLRVQGASNTGELF
TRBJ2-5	TRBV19	13	ASSIGTSGQETQY
TRBJ1-4	TRBV30	14	AWNNGTGGAREKLF
TRBJ1-1	TRBV18	13	ASSPRTGGNTEAF
TRBJ1-2	TRBV11-2	12	ASSLERTGRGYT
TRBJ2-3	TRBV27	13	ASSLWGGGTGTQY
TRBJ2-2	TRBV2	13	ASSDDIANTGELF
TRBJ1-2	TRBV6-5	13	ASSSGRGGNYGYT
TRBJ2-1	TRBV29-1	13	SVDLTGASYNEQF
TRBJ1-2	TRBV28	13	ASSPTAGGNYGYT